This T cell receptor beta chain is drawn from a study of sequential checkpoint blockade in melanoma. Study as a whole: Randomization was 1:1 between first-line nivolumab→ipilimumab and ipilimumab→nivolumab.

Profiled with immunoSEQ multiplex PCR; TCRdb holds only in-frame clones, not every one. The sample carries 14,000 or so clones, roughly 82% recorded once. As to treatment: randomized to nivolumab then ipilimumab (arm A) or the reverse (arm B). The V and J ends lost 7 bases and 4 bases, in that order; junction bases with no gene match: 4. The CDR3 has 13 amino acids. CDR1 is LNHDA and CDR2 is SQIVND in the germline V gene (reference sequence). This chain links TRBV19 with TRBJ2-7, with TRBD1 matching 10 bases. The origin of this receptor is a human donor with melanoma. Sample: CD8+ T cells sorted from blood (inferred from file names), taken from a patient given nivolumab and ipilimumab in sequence. CDR3 DNA: TGTGCCAGTACTCCGGGACAGGGGTACGAGCAGTACTTC. It codes for CASTPGQGYEQYF.